This TCR beta chain was captured in a study of T cell responses to AZD1222 COVID-19 vaccine. The CDR3 runs 13 residues. Germline V gene lookup returns CDR1 GTSNPN and CDR2 SVGIG (reference sequence). Deletions cut 8 bases from V and 3 bases from J, with 14 bases between. Study-level findings and limits: Unmutated regions of variants are reportedly targeted by nearly half of spike-specific TCRs.

Notes on this clone: The antigen remains unidentified.

Using immunoSEQ multiplex PCR, the repertoire was profiled, and TCRdb retains in-frame clones only, with some absent. The data hold under 150,000 clones, with roughly 89% observed a single time. This clonotype was sampled from an adult in good health. Sequenced here: peripheral blood, sampled on day 0 of AZD1222 vaccination. The rearrangement uses TRBV30 and TRBJ2-4, with no clear D. CDR3 nucleotides: TGTGCCCCGAACTTCCCACTCAAAAACATTCAGTACTTC. It is translated as CAPNFPLKNIQYF.